These 5 T cell receptor beta chains share one sample of origin, sequenced in a study of T-cell memory formation after mild COVID-19 (dated by TCRdb to the early 2020s). The library was built by means of 5' RACE. The run used an Illumina NovaSeq 6000. TCRdb trimmed public reads at Q25 via fastp, called clones via MiXCR and kept in-frame beta chains. Rows matching on CDR3 protein sequence are summarized as one entry with the most common DNA and genes. The sample yields hundreds of thousands of distinct CDR3 sequences; about a quarter were counted once. About an eighth of the sample lies in the top ten. The sequenced material came from PBMCs or a T cell subset sorted from them (not recorded which). These receptors all come from an adult woman who had mild COVID-19 (a few samples of this study predate the infection). The sample titles of this study are shuffled in the database, so cell type and time point are left out; the donor was told from shared clones.

Only one count was recorded for this clonotype. CDR3 region: CASSDETGFGDTQYF. The CDR3 DNA is TGCGCCAGCAGTGATGAGACAGGGTTTGGAGATACGCAGTATTTT. This sequence joins TRBV10-2 and TRBJ2-3; 7 nucleotides agree with TRBD1. The germline gives CDR1 WSHSY, CDR2 SAAADI. V was pared by 3 bases and J by 5 bases, with 8 bases of the junction left unmatched. There are 15 residues in the CDR3.

Only a few counts were recorded for this clonotype. The V call is TRBV20-1, the J call TRBJ2-3; D remains unclear. V was cut by 3 bases and J by 2 bases, with 3 bases left in between. CDR1 is DFQATT and CDR2 is SNEGSKA in the germline V gene (reference sequence). This CDR3 has 11 residues. The CDR3 DNA is TGCAGTGCTAGTTTCACAGATACGCAGTATTTT. Its translation is CSASFTDTQYF.

There are a few counts of this clonotype. The V gene is TRBV15, the J gene TRBJ1-5, with a weak D call TRBD1 (6 bases). V was pared by 1 base and J by 0 bases, with 19 bases between. This CDR3 is 19 amino acids long. Germline V gene sequence: CDR1 LNHNV, CDR2 YYDKDF (reference sequence). This CDR3 reads CATSRARLQGRYSNQPQHF. CDR3 DNA sequence: TGTGCCACCAGCAGAGCTCGCCTACAGGGAAGGTATAGCAATCAGCCCCAGCATTTT. Using reference TRBV15 and TRBJ1-5 for the parts outside the CDR3, the full variable domain is DAMVIQNPRYQVTQFGKPVTLSCSQTLNHNVMYWYQQKSSQAPKLLFHYYDKDFNNEADTPDNFQSRRPNTSFCFLDIRSPGLGDTAMYLCATSRARLQGRYSNQPQHFGDGTRLSIL.

The V call is TRBV10-3, the J call TRBJ2-7; D might be TRBD1 (6 bases). CDR3 length: 11 residues. Per the germline V gene, CDR1 is ENHRY and CDR2 is SYGVKD. Trimming took 6 bases from V and 6 from J, leaving 9 bases between them. The CDR3 spells CAISAQGEQYF. In DNA form, the CDR3 reads TGTGCCATCAGCGCACAGGGCGAGCAGTACTTC.

This clonotype turned up a few times. V gene TRBV20-1 combines with J gene TRBJ2-1; either TRBD1 or TRBD2 may fit D (5 bases each). The V end lost 3 bases, the J end lost 10 bases, and 16 bases lay between the germline ends. This CDR3 has 13 amino acids. CDR1 and CDR2 (germline): DFQATT, SNEGSKA (reference sequence). The DNA of the CDR3 is TGCAGTGCTAGTGGGGGAAAAGGGCGGGAGCAGTTCTTC. It yields the protein CSASGGKGREQFF.